Shown below are 26 T cell receptor beta chains from a single sample sequenced in a study of Ad26.COV2.S vaccination and SARS-CoV-2 variants. Treatment noted: about 20 received Ad26.COV2.S at low or high dose, single or two shots; about 5 received placebo; per-sample allocation not given. Day 63 after the first vaccine or placebo injection was the time point for sampling. The table came from immunoSEQ multiplex PCR; TCRdb's copy has only in-frame clones and leaves some out. This sample carries hundreds of thousands of clones, roughly 90% of them seen once, and the ten largest clones take roughly 1.5%. This material consisted of peripheral blood, taken in a trial of Ad26.COV2.S vaccine versus placebo. Receptors originate from a person aged 18-60 years who received the Ad26.COV2.S COVID-19 vaccine or a placebo.

The chain couples TRBV19 to TRBJ2-7; D unresolved. V was cut by 3 bases and J by 1 base, with 7 bases left in between. CDR1 and CDR2 from the germline V gene are LNHDA and SQIVND (reference sequence). The length of the CDR3 is 13 residues. In DNA, the CDR3 is TGTGCCAGTAGTATCCACAGTTCCTACGAGCAGTACTTC. Translating it yields CASSIHSSYEQYF.

V gene TRBV5-6 combines with J gene TRBJ1-2, with unresolved D. This CDR3 is built from 11 residues. Per the germline V gene, CDR1 is SGHDT and CDR2 is YYEEEE. Trimming removed 2 bases from V and 1 base from J, with 0 bases in between. The CDR3: CASSFNYGYTF. CDR3 coding DNA: TGTGCCAGCAGCTTTAACTATGGCTACACCTTC.

The rearrangement links TRBV2 to TRBJ1-5; the D is unclear. CDR3 size: 12 residues. V gave up 8 bases and J gave up 3 bases, with 8 bases separating them. Germline assignment: CDR1 SNHLY and CDR2 FYNNEI. CDR3 sequence reads: CASRGYNQPQHF. CDR3 coding DNA: TGTGCCAGCCGGGGTTACAATCAGCCCCAGCATTTT.

Only one count was recorded for this clone. V is TRBV4-2 and J is TRBJ2-5; either TRBD1 or TRBD2 may fit D (6 bases each). The CDR3 totals 16 residues. V lost 0 bases and J 5 bases, leaving 16 bases between the germline ends. Per the germline V gene, CDR1 is LGHNA and CDR2 is YNFKEQ. CDR3 nucleotide sequence: TGTGCCAGCAGCCAAGAAGCAGAGGGGGGACCTGAGACCCAGTACTTC. Translating it yields CASSQEAEGGPETQYF.

The V call is TRBV19, the J call TRBJ1-1; 8 bases are a match to TRBD1. This CDR3 region has 13 residues. Germline V gene sequence: CDR1 LNHDA, CDR2 SQIVND (reference sequence). V lost 4 bases and J lost 6; bases outside the gene matches: 4. CDR3 in DNA: TGTGCCAGTAGTACCGACAGGGGCGCTGAAGCTTTCTTT. As protein: CASSTDRGAEAFF.

This chain links TRBV7-8 with TRBJ2-5; 7 nucleotides match TRBD1. The CDR3 contains 14 residues. V was pared by 5 bases and J by 6 bases, with 9 bases of the junction left unmatched. Germline lookup yields CDR1 SGHVS and CDR2 FQNEAQ. As DNA, the CDR3 is TGTGCCAGCAGCCCCGGGACAGAGAGGAAGACCCAGTACTTC. It is translated as CASSPGTERKTQYF.

J is TRBJ1-1 and V is TRBV5-1; TRBD1 matches 7 bases. The V gene's germline CDR1 is SGHRS and CDR2 YFSETQ. There are 16 residues in the CDR3. V lost 4 bases and J lost 3; bases outside the gene matches: 12. Here the CDR3 DNA reads TGCGCCAGCAGCGACCCGGGACAGATGGTGTACACTGAAGCTTTCTTT. It specifies CASSDPGQMVYTEAFF.

The rearrangement links TRBV7-8 to TRBJ1-6; D gene uncertain. The CDR3 totals 16 residues. Germline CDR1 SGHVS, CDR2 FQNEAQ. V gave up 1 base and J gave up 8 bases, with 15 bases separating them. The CDR3 protein is CASSLVDGPEDSPLHF. CDR3 coding DNA: TGTGCCAGCAGCTTAGTGGACGGGCCGGAGGATTCACCCCTCCACTTT.

This chain uses TRBV2 with TRBJ2-2; tentative D call: TRBD1 (7 bases). Trimming left V 7 bases short and J 6 bases short, with 18 bases between. The CDR3 totals 15 residues. Germline CDR1 reads SNHLY; CDR2 reads FYNNEI. The CDR3 nucleotides read TGTGCCAGCACTCGGGACAGCGGGTGGGCCGGGGAGCTGTTTTTT. Translating it yields CASTRDSGWAGELFF.

This chain joins TRBV5-1 and TRBJ2-7, with D unclear. With 0 bases removed from V and 2 bases from J, the gap between germline ends came to 15 bases. The germline gives CDR1 SGHRS, CDR2 YFSETQ. The CDR3 is 16 residues long. The CDR3, as DNA: TGCGCCAGCAGCTTGGGGGAAGGGCGGCTAGCCTACGAGCAGTACTTC. It specifies CASSLGEGRLAYEQYF.

This clone appeared a single time. This specimen includes other DNA sequences encoding the same CDR3. The chain is built from TRBV7-6 and TRBJ2-2; 13 positions match TRBD2. Germline V CDR1 and CDR2: SGHVS, FNYEAQ. The CDR3 totals 16 residues. The J segment lost 4 bases and the V segment lost 5 bases, leaving 4 bases of the junction unmatched. The CDR3: CASSPGLAGRTGELFF. For the CDR3, the DNA is TGTGCCAGCAGCCCGGGACTAGCGGGGCGCACCGGGGAGCTGTTTTTT.

V and J are TRBV19 and TRBJ1-4; perhaps TRBD1 as D (5 bases). Germline loops: CDR1 LNHDA, CDR2 SQIVND (reference sequence). This CDR3 region has 15 residues. V gave up 3 bases and J gave up 3 bases, with 11 bases separating them. CDR3 protein: CASSITGTPNEKLFF. In DNA, the CDR3 is TGTGCCAGTAGTATTACCGGGACCCCTAATGAAAAACTGTTTTTT.

The chain is built from TRBV5-6 and TRBJ1-4; D is unclear. The CDR3 runs 15 residues. Germline lookup yields CDR1 SGHDT and CDR2 YYEEEE. Trimming took 1 base from V and 4 from J, leaving 11 bases between them. In nucleotides, the CDR3 is TGTGCCAGCAGCTTGACGACGGGGAATAATGAAAAACTGTTTTTT. Its translation is CASSLTTGNNEKLFF.

V usage is TRBV11-1 and J usage is TRBJ2-5; 7 bases align to TRBD2. The CDR3 sequence is 15 residues long. Germline CDR1 reads SGHAT; CDR2 reads FQDESV (reference sequence). After removal of 7 bases from V and 4 bases from J, the junction contained 12 bases not matched to a gene. CDR3 DNA: TGTGCCAGCACCCCGGAGGGAGCGGGAAGAGAGACCCAGTACTTC. It is translated as CASTPEGAGRETQYF.

The rearrangement joins TRBV6-6 to TRBJ1-1; 7 positions match TRBD1. This CDR3 has 14 amino acids. From germline, CDR1 is MNHNY and CDR2 SVGAGI (reference sequence). Losses at the gene ends were 2 bases for V and 5 bases for J; bases not matched to a gene: 5. The DNA for the CDR3 is TGTGCCAGCAGTTACACGACAGGGCAAACTGAAGCTTTCTTT. Residues: CASSYTTGQTEAFF.

V is TRBV18 and J is TRBJ2-3; D tentatively fits TRBD1 or TRBD2 (5 bases each). This CDR3 contains 15 residues. Germline CDR1 is KGHSH and CDR2 is LQKENI. With 6 bases removed from V and 0 bases from J, the gap between germline ends came to 13 bases. The CDR3 nucleotides read TGTGCCAGCTCCCGGGACGCGGCTAGCACAGATACGCAGTATTTT. Translating it yields CASSRDAASTDTQYF.

The table lists this clone with a count of one. This chain links TRBV19 with TRBJ1-2; 8 bases match TRBD1. With 3 bases clipped from V and 8 bases from J, the junction kept 5 bases outside the gene matches. The CDR3 is 13 amino acids. Germline V gives CDR1 LNHDA, CDR2 SQIVND (reference sequence). The CDR3 coding sequence is TGTGCCAGTAGTATCCCGACAGGGGAAGGCTACACCTTC. Its protein product is CASSIPTGEGYTF.

V gene TRBV7-3 combines with J gene TRBJ2-5; the D is unclear. Deletions cut 5 bases from V and 5 bases from J, with 12 bases between. The germline CDR1 and CDR2 sequences are SGHTA and FQGTGA. The CDR3 covers 13 residues. The CDR3 bases are TGTGCCAGCAGCCCCGGCATGCAGGAGACCCAGTACTTC. This gives the protein CASSPGMQETQYF. Full variable domain (remainder filled in from reference TRBV7-3 and TRBJ2-5): GAGVSQTPSNKVTEKGKYVELRCDPISGHTALYWYRQSLGQGPEFLIYFQGTGAADDSGLPNDRFFAVRPEGSVSTLKIQRTERGDSAVYLCASSPGMQETQYFGPGTRLLVL.

The gene calls are TRBV11-2 and TRBJ2-7; 7 bases are shared with TRBD2. The germline V gene has CDR1 SGHAT and CDR2 FQNNGV. CDR3 size: 16 residues. Unmatched junction bases numbered 5, after V lost 0 bases and J lost 0 bases. The CDR3 coding sequence is TGTGCCAGCAGCTTAGATTGGGGCGGGAGCTCCTACGAGCAGTACTTC. Its translation: CASSLDWGGSSYEQYF.

V gene TRBV3-1 (or the pseudogene TRBV3-2) combines with J gene TRBJ2-1; 12 bases match TRBD2. V was clipped by 4 bases and J by 9 bases; unmatched bases: 7. The germline V gene has CDR1 LGHDT and CDR2 YNNKEL (reference sequence). The CDR3 length is 15 residues. The CDR3 DNA is TGTGCCAGCAGCCCCGCTAGCGGGAGGGGAACTGAGCAGTTCTTC. Translated: CASSPASGRGTEQFF.

The CDR3 DNA is TGTGCCTGGAGTGTATCCGTACTAGCGAGGGAGACCCAGTACTTC. The encoded protein is CAWSVSVLARETQYF. V gene TRBV30 combines with J gene TRBJ2-5; 7 nucleotides agree with TRBD2. Germline loops: CDR1 GTSNPN, CDR2 SVGIG (reference sequence). J gave up 5 bases and V 0 bases, and 9 bases lay outside the gene matches. The CDR3 runs to 15 residues. The full variable domain, rest sourced from reference TRBV30 and TRBJ2-5, is SQTIHQWPATLVQPVGSPLSLECTVEGTSNPNLYWYRQAAGRGLQLLFYSVGIGQISSEVPQNLSASRPQDRQFILSSKKLLLSDSGFYLCAWSVSVLARETQYFGPGTRLLVL.

DNA for the CDR3: TGTGCCAGCAGCCGATCGGACGGGGCGATTGAGCAGTTCTTC. Translation: CASSRSDGAIEQFF. This sequence joins TRBV11-3 and TRBJ2-1; D may be TRBD1 or TRBD2 (5 bases each). CDR1 and CDR2 (germline): SGHNT, YENEEA. This CDR3 comprises 14 residues. V was shortened by 5 bases and J by 9 bases, with 17 bases between the two germline ends.

This clone appeared a single time. This rearrangement joins TRBV20-1 to TRBJ1-5; 8 positions match TRBD1. V trimming: 3 bases; J trimming: 10 bases; junction bases outside the gene matches: 20. Germline V CDR1 and CDR2: DFQATT, SNEGSKA (reference sequence). The length of the CDR3 is 17 residues. The CDR3 sequence is CSASGDRTASPTTPQHF. The CDR3 region has the DNA TGCAGTGCTAGTGGGGACAGGACCGCGTCTCCAACTACACCCCAGCATTTT.

This chain's CDR3 is CASSLAPGVNEKLFF. CDR3 nucleotide sequence: TGTGCCAGCAGCTTAGCCCCAGGGGTTAATGAAAAACTGTTTTTT. The V and J genes are TRBV7-6 and TRBJ1-4; perhaps TRBD1 as D (6 bases). Per germline, CDR1 SGHVS and CDR2 FNYEAQ. The CDR3 spans 15 residues. Trimming took off 0 bases at V and 4 bases at J, with 9 bases between the two ends.

V is TRBV9 and J is TRBJ2-2; D gene ambiguous. CDR3 length equals 12 residues. V lost 4 bases to trimming and J lost 6 bases, with 7 bases between them. The germline V gene has CDR1 SGDLS and CDR2 YYNGEE. In DNA, the CDR3 is TGTGCCAGCAGCATATTTCCCGGGGAGCTGTTTTTT. Its protein product is CASSIFPGELFF.

In this sample, this clone turned up a few times. The chain employs TRBV19 and TRBJ1-5; D is uncertain. The CDR3 is 16 amino acids. Trimming removed 1 base at V and 3 bases at J, with 13 bases between. CDR1 is LNHDA, CDR2 SQIVND, per germline (reference sequence). The CDR3 DNA follows: TGTGCCAGTAGTATAGGTTTACGGGAGGCCAATCAGCCCCAGCATTTT. It is translated as CASSIGLREANQPQHF.